Each of the 3 T cell receptor beta chains below was sequenced from the same sample in a study of response to subunit inactivated influenza vaccine. TCRdb independently ran MiXCR on the RT-PCR reads; one entry per CDR3 protein. This table has 650,000 to 700,000 distinct CDR3 sequences, around 14% appearing once. Specimen: PBMCs from blood, collected 11 to 12 days after vaccination. The receptors here all came from a man in his fifties who received an inactivated influenza vaccine.

This clonotype appeared a few times. The chain carries TRBV20-1 and TRBJ2-5, with 7 positions matching TRBD1. The germline V gene has CDR1 DFQATT and CDR2 SNEGSKA (reference sequence). The trim removed 0 bases at V and 2 bases at J, leaving 9 bases unmatched. The CDR3 spans 16 residues. CDR3 bases: TGCAGTGCTAGAGAAGGGGCAGGGGGTGCGCAAGAGACCCAGTACTTC. Translating gives CSAREGAGGAQETQYF.

This clonotype has only a few counts. This chain joins TRBV29-1 and TRBJ2-5; D unresolved. V lost 7 bases and J 5 bases, leaving 14 bases between the germline ends. Germline V gene data show CDR1 as SQVTM and CDR2 as ANQGSEA. This CDR3 has 12 residues. The CDR3 sequence is CSGNAGFETQYF. The CDR3 DNA reads as TGCAGCGGCAACGCCGGGTTTGAGACCCAGTACTTC.

This clonotype was found a few times. CDR3: CASSLAPGLQETQYF. CDR3 DNA: TGTGCCAGCAGCTTAGCGCCAGGGTTACAAGAGACCCAGTACTTC. This rearrangement joins TRBV7-8 to TRBJ2-5; a weak D match, TRBD1 (5 bases). The CDR3 extends over 15 amino acids. Trimming removed 0 bases from V and 2 bases from J, with 10 bases in between. Germline CDR1 is SGHVS and CDR2 is FQNEAQ.